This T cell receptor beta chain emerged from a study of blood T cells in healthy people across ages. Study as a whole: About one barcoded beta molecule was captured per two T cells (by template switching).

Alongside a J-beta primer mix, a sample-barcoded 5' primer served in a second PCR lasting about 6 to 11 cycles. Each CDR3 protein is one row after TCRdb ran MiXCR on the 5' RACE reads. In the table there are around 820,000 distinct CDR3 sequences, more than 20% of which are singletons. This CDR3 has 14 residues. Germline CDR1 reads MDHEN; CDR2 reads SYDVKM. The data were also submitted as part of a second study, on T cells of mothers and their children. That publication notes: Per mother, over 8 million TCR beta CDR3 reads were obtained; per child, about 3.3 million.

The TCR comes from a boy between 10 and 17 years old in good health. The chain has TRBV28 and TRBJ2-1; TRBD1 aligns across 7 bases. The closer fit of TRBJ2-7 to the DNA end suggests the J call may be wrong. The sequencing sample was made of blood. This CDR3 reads CASETGTATYEQYF. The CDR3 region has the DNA TGTGCCAGCGAAACCGGGACAGCGACCTACGAGCAGTACTTC.